A single sample gave rise to the 28 T cell receptor beta chains below, sequenced in a study of T cell responses to AZD1222 COVID-19 vaccine (dated by TCRdb to about 2021). The library was obtained by the immunoSEQ multiplex PCR assay. The table was pulled from immuneACCESS by TCRdb, which kept in-frame rearrangements only. Such tables lose some clones; where checked, under half of the loss comes from unresolved V genes, and the rest has no known cause. In this sample the table shows about 110,000 clones, approximately 90% of which occur a single time. The top ten hold around 10% of the sample. Reading the label with the study, this specimen's time point is: baseline before first vaccination. The input for sequencing was peripheral blood, taken on day 0 of AZD1222 vaccination. Receptor source: an adult in good health.

This chain links TRBV7-3 with TRBJ2-5; D gene unclear. Trimming took off 6 bases at V and 4 bases at J, with 12 bases between the two ends. CDR1 and CDR2 (germline): SGHTA, FQGTGA. This CDR3 is built from 13 residues. CDR3 loop: CASRALEGETQYF. For the CDR3, the DNA is TGTGCCAGCAGAGCTTTGGAAGGAGAGACCCAGTACTTC.

The V gene is TRBV7-9, the J gene TRBJ1-6; 8 bases map to TRBD1. The CDR3 has 12 amino acids. Germline V gives CDR1 SEHNR, CDR2 FQNEAQ (reference sequence). With V trimmed by 4 bases and J by 10 bases, 0 bases remained unmatched. CDR3: CASSSGGSPLHF. In nucleotides, the CDR3 is TGTGCCAGCAGCTCAGGGGGCTCACCCCTCCACTTT.

The table lists this clone with a count of one. V gene TRBV28 combines with J gene TRBJ2-7; 7 bases align to TRBD2. Per the germline V gene, CDR1 is MDHEN and CDR2 is SYDVKM. V shed 5 bases, J shed 3 bases, and the junction held 7 bases outside the gene matches. The CDR3 length is 14 residues. CDR3 in DNA: TGTGCCAGCAGTGGGCTTGGGGGGGGCTACGAGCAGTACTTC. It yields the protein CASSGLGGGYEQYF. The full variable domain, in which reference TRBV28 and TRBJ2-7 provide the parts outside the CDR3, is DVKVTQSSRYLVKRTGEKVFLECVQDMDHENMFWYRQDPGLGLRLIYFSYDVKMKEKGDIPEGYSVSREKKERFSLILESASTNQTSMYLCASSGLGGGYEQYFGPGTRLTVT.

This chain connects TRBV27 to TRBJ1-1; 9 nucleotides align to TRBD1. CDR3 size: 14 residues. Germline V gene lookup returns CDR1 MNHEY and CDR2 SMNVEV (reference sequence). The J segment lost 4 bases and the V segment lost 6 bases, leaving 6 bases of the junction unmatched. DNA for the CDR3: TGTGCCAGCAGACCACAGGGGGCTAGCACTGAAGCTTTCTTT. It encodes CASRPQGASTEAFF.

The V call is TRBV5-1, the J call TRBJ1-2, with D perhaps matching TRBD1 (6 bases). The CDR3 loop spans 13 amino acids. With 7 bases removed from V and 0 bases from J, the gap between germline ends came to 10 bases. Germline-derived CDR1 and CDR2 are SGHRS and YFSETQ. CDR3 in amino acids: CASATGANYGYTF. Written as DNA, the CDR3 is TGCGCCAGCGCGACAGGAGCTAACTATGGCTACACCTTC.

The chain uses TRBV7-2 and TRBJ1-5; maybe TRBD1 (5 bases). The CDR3 runs to 14 residues. V lost 4 bases and J lost 3, with 10 bases in between. In germline, CDR1 is SGHTA, CDR2 FQGNSA. The CDR3 loop is CASSWGLNNQPQHF. The CDR3 DNA reads as TGTGCCAGCAGCTGGGGACTGAACAATCAGCCCCAGCATTTT.

This clone appeared a single time. The chain carries TRBV4-1 and TRBJ2-7, with 13 nucleotides matching TRBD2. This CDR3 contains 19 residues. With V trimmed by 1 base and J by 2 bases, 11 bases remained unmatched. The germline gives CDR1 MGHRA, CDR2 YSYEKL. This CDR3 reads CASSQGAGTSGTLAYEQYF. CDR3 bases: TGCGCCAGCAGCCAAGGGGCGGGGACTAGCGGGACCTTAGCCTACGAGCAGTACTTC.

V gene TRBV2 combines with J gene TRBJ1-4; 9 bases are a match to TRBD1. After removal of 6 bases from V and 7 bases from J, the junction contained 6 bases not matched to a gene. The CDR3 is 14 amino acids. Germline values: CDR1 SNHLY, CDR2 FYNNEI. In nucleotides, the CDR3 is TGTGCCAGCAGCCTGGACAGGGGAAGTGAAAAACTGTTTTTT. Translation: CASSLDRGSEKLFF.

The rearrangement uses TRBV12-3 or TRBV12-4 and TRBJ1-2, with D perhaps TRBD1 (5 bases). V was pared by 5 bases and J by 4 bases, with 11 bases between. This CDR3 contains 13 residues. CDR3 sequence: CASSMGQTYGYTF. CDR3 sequence (DNA): TGTGCCAGCAGTATGGGGCAGACCTATGGCTACACCTTC.

Details on this clone: Mismatch with germline at one junction end may stem from a read error. The chain carries TRBV20-1 and TRBJ1-5, with 7 bases matching TRBD1. CDR3 length equals 11 residues. Per germline, CDR1 DFQATT and CDR2 SNEGSKA (reference sequence). CDR3 in DNA: TGCAGTGCCCTCGGACAGGTAGGAGCCTCTTTT. Translation: CSALGQVGASF.

The chain employs TRBV29-1 and TRBJ2-1; D possibly uses TRBD1 or TRBD2 (5 bases each). Looked up from germline, CDR1 is SQVTM and CDR2 is ANQGSEA. Trimming removed 8 bases at V and 5 bases at J, with 13 bases between. The CDR3 loop spans 12 amino acids. CDR3 DNA sequence: TGCAGCTCGGGGAGAGGGGACAATGAGCAGTTCTTC. Its translation: CSSGRGDNEQFF.

This rearrangement joins TRBV19 to TRBJ1-5; 8 bases are shared with TRBD1. CDR3 size: 15 residues. The germline V gene encodes CDR1 LNHDA and CDR2 SQIVND (reference sequence). J was trimmed by 2 bases and V by 10 bases; bases with no gene match: 10. CDR3 sequence: CATREQGGGNQPQHF. In nucleotides, the CDR3 is TGTGCCACTCGAGAACAGGGGGGAGGCAATCAGCCCCAGCATTTT.

This chain links TRBV10-3 with TRBJ2-7, with 7 bases fitting TRBD1. Unmatched junction bases numbered 4, after V lost 8 bases and J lost 3 bases. The CDR3 contains 12 residues. In germline, CDR1 is ENHRY, CDR2 SYGVKD. The CDR3 loop is CAIGTDGYEQYF. In DNA, the CDR3 is TGTGCCATCGGGACAGACGGCTACGAGCAGTACTTC.

This chain uses TRBV5-1 with TRBJ1-4; 8 bases are shared with TRBD1. Germline V gene data show CDR1 as SGHRS and CDR2 as YFSETQ. After removal of 0 bases from V and 0 bases from J, the junction contained 4 bases not matched to a gene. The CDR3 runs 17 residues. CDR3 protein: CASSLGQGTPTNEKLFF. The DNA for the CDR3 is TGCGCCAGCAGCTTGGGACAGGGGACCCCAACTAATGAAAAACTGTTTTTT. Full variable domain (remainder filled in from reference TRBV5-1 and TRBJ1-4): KAGVTQTPRYLIKTRGQQVTLSCSPISGHRSVSWYQQTPGQGLQFLFEYFSETQRNKGNFPGRFSGRQFSNSRSEMNVSTLELGDSALYLCASSLGQGTPTNEKLFFGSGTQLSVL.

The chain combines TRBV18 with TRBJ2-7; D unresolved. Trimming shortened V by 2 bases and J by 0 bases, and 5 bases separated the two germline ends. CDR3 length: 13 residues. Germline V gene lookup returns CDR1 KGHSH and CDR2 LQKENI. The CDR3 nucleotides are TGTGCCAGCTCACCAGTGGGCTCCTACGAGCAGTACTTC. As protein: CASSPVGSYEQYF.

The chain is built from TRBV6-2 or TRBV6-3 and TRBJ1-2; D possibly corresponds to TRBD1 (5 bases). CDR1 MNHEY and CDR2 SVGEGT come from the germline V gene. V was pared by 4 bases and J by 1 base, with 13 bases between. CDR3 length: 15 residues. CDR3 sequence (DNA): TGTGCCAGCAGTTTTGTCGGGGGGATTAACTATGGCTACACCTTC. Translation: CASSFVGGINYGYTF.

The chain uses TRBV24-1 and TRBJ2-1; D possibly corresponds to TRBD1 (6 bases). The V and J ends lost 9 bases and 3 bases respectively, with 11 bases between them. Germline V gives CDR1 KGHDR, CDR2 SFDVKD. This CDR3 is built from 13 residues. In nucleotides, the CDR3 is TGTGCCACCGCAGGGGCGGGCTACAATGAGCAGTTCTTC. Encoded protein: CATAGAGYNEQFF.

This rearrangement joins TRBV7-9 to TRBJ2-7, with TRBD1 as a possible D gene (5 bases). CDR1 is SEHNR and CDR2 is FQNEAQ in the germline V gene (reference sequence). V gave up 5 bases and J gave up 1 base, with 15 bases separating them. The CDR3 has 15 residues. The CDR3 loop reads CASSPQGSLSYEQYF. DNA for the CDR3: TGTGCCAGCAGCCCGCAGGGTTCATTGTCCTACGAGCAGTACTTC.

The chain couples TRBV5-1 to TRBJ2-7, with 10 bases fitting TRBD1. The CDR3 is 14 amino acids. V was pared by 4 bases and J by 5 bases, with 6 bases of the junction left unmatched. Germline V CDR1 and CDR2: SGHRS, YFSETQ. CDR3 sequence: CASSPGDRGDEQYF. Here the CDR3 DNA reads TGCGCCAGCAGCCCAGGGGACAGGGGCGACGAGCAGTACTTC.

This clone has just a few counts. The rearrangement joins TRBV7-3 to TRBJ1-3; 12 bases align to TRBD1. There are 17 residues in the CDR3. The germline V gene has CDR1 SGHTA and CDR2 FQGTGA. J gave up 3 bases and V 5 bases, and 8 bases lay outside the gene matches. The CDR3 DNA reads TGTGCCAGCAGCCCCGGGACAGGGGGCAGTGGTGGAAACACCATATATTTT. It translates to CASSPGTGGSGGNTIYF.

V gene TRBV2 combines with J gene TRBJ2-1, with TRBD2 matching over 8 bases. This CDR3 is 14 amino acids long. CDR1 is SNHLY and CDR2 is FYNNEI in the germline V gene. V gave up 11 bases and J gave up 4 bases; unmatched junction bases: 10. As DNA, the CDR3 is TGTGCCTGCCCAATAAGCGGGGGTTACAATGAGCAGTTCTTC. Residues: CACPISGGYNEQFF.

The chain uses TRBV19 and TRBJ2-7; the match to TRBD1 covers 8 bases. The CDR3 is 14 amino acids. Trimming cost V 3 bases and J 0 bases; bases outside gene matches: 1. Germline CDR1 reads LNHDA; CDR2 reads SQIVND (reference sequence). CDR3 residues: CASSITGGSYEQYF. CDR3 in DNA: TGTGCCAGTAGTATTACAGGGGGCTCCTACGAGCAGTACTTC.

This sequence joins TRBV2 and TRBJ2-5, with TRBD2 as a possible D gene (6 bases). Looked up from germline, CDR1 is SNHLY and CDR2 is FYNNEI. The CDR3 has 14 amino acids. V dropped 8 bases and J dropped 5 bases, with 18 bases sitting between them. The CDR3 DNA is TGTGCCAGCCTTGACTTTGGGGGGACGGAGACCCAGTACTTC. It yields the protein CASLDFGGTETQYF. Filled out from reference TRBV2 and TRBJ2-5, the complete variable domain reads EPEVTQTPSHQVTQMGQEVILRCVPISNHLYFYWYRQILGQKVEFLVSFYNNEISEKSEIFDDQFSVERPDGSNFTLKIRSTKLEDSAMYFCASLDFGGTETQYFGPGTRLLVL.

The rearrangement joins TRBV10-3 to TRBJ2-3, with 10 positions matching TRBD2. V gave up 7 bases and J gave up 6 bases; unmatched junction bases: 4. Germline lookup yields CDR1 ENHRY and CDR2 SYGVKD. The CDR3 sequence is 13 residues long. CDR3 nucleotides: TGTGCCATCAATCCAGCGGGAGGGGATACGCAGTATTTT. Translated, it gives CAINPAGGDTQYF.

J is TRBJ2-2 and V is TRBV19, with D unclear. Trimming took 7 bases from V and 5 from J, leaving 11 bases between them. Germline V gene sequence: CDR1 LNHDA, CDR2 SQIVND (reference sequence). The CDR3 extends over 13 amino acids. The CDR3 loop reads CASNNLPTGELFF. As DNA, the CDR3 is TGTGCCAGTAATAACTTGCCTACCGGGGAGCTGTTTTTT.

The V call is TRBV30, the J call TRBJ1-1; D is ambiguous. Looked up from germline, CDR1 is GTSNPN and CDR2 is SVGIG (reference sequence). The CDR3 covers 12 residues. Trimming shortened V by 3 bases and J by 5 bases, and 10 bases separated the two germline ends. The chain's CDR3 is CAWRMTGTEAFF. DNA for the CDR3: TGTGCCTGGAGAATGACCGGGACTGAAGCTTTCTTT.

CDR3 bases: TGTGCCAGCTCACCCCTGATGGTGGGAGATACGCAGTATTTT. This sequence encodes CASSPLMVGDTQYF. The J gene is TRBJ2-3, the V gene TRBV18; D not resolved. The length of the CDR3 is 14 residues. The V and J ends lost 3 bases and 5 bases respectively, with 12 bases between them. Germline assignment: CDR1 KGHSH and CDR2 LQKENI.

The rearrangement joins TRBV29-1 to TRBJ1-2; no clear D gene. V lost 7 bases to trimming and J lost 4 bases, with 16 bases between them. CDR1 SQVTM and CDR2 ANQGSEA come from the germline V gene. This CDR3 is 13 amino acids long. CDR3 in DNA: TGCAGCGCTCGCTTGGACCGTTCCTATGGCTACACCTTC. The encoded protein is CSARLDRSYGYTF.